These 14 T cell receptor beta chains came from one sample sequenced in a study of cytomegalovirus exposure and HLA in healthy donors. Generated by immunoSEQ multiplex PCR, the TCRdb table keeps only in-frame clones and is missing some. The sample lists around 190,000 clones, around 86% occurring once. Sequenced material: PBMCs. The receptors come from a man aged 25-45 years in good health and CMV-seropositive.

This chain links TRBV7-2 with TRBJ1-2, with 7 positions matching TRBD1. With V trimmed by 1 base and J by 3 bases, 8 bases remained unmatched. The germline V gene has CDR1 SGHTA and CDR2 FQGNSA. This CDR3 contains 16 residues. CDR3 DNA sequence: TGTGCCAGCAGCTTAGAGGGGGCGGGTATCGACTATGGCTACACCTTC. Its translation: CASSLEGAGIDYGYTF.

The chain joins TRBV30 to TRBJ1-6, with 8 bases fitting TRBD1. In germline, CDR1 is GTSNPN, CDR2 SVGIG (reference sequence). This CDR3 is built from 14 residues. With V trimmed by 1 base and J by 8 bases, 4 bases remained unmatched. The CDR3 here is CAWSAQGGHSPLHF. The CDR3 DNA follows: TGTGCCTGGAGTGCACAGGGGGGGCATTCACCCCTCCACTTT.

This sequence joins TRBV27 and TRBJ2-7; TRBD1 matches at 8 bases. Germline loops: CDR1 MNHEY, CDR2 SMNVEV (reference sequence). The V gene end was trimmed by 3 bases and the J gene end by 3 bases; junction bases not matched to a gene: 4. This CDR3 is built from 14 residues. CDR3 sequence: CASSLGQAGYEQYF. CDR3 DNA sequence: TGTGCCAGCAGTTTGGGACAGGCAGGCTACGAGCAGTACTTC.

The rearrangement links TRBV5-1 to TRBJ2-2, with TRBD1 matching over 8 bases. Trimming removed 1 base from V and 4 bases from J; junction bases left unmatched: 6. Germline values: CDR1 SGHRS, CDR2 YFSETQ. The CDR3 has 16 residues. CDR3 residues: CASSLNQGAGTGELFF. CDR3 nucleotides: TGCGCCAGCAGCTTGAACCAGGGGGCGGGCACCGGGGAGCTGTTTTTT.

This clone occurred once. CDR3 in amino acids: CASSPGGANTGELFF. The CDR3 DNA reads TGTGCCAGCAGCCCAGGGGGCGCGAACACCGGGGAGCTGTTTTTT. V gene TRBV5-6 combines with J gene TRBJ2-2; 8 bases line up with TRBD1. Trimming at V came to 4 bases and at J to 0 bases, leaving 2 bases not matched to a gene. In germline, CDR1 is SGHDT, CDR2 YYEEEE. The CDR3 is made up of 15 amino acids.

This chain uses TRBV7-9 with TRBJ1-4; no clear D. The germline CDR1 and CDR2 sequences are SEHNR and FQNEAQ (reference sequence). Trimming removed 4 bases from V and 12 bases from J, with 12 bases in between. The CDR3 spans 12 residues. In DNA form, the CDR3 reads TGTGCCAGCAGCTGGGGTGGGAGGGAACTGTTTTTT. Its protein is CASSWGGRELFF. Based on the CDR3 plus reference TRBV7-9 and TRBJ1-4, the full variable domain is DTGVSQNPRHKITKRGQNVTFRCDPISEHNRLYWYRQTLGQGPEFLTYFQNEAQLEKSRLLSDRFSAERPKGSFSTLEIQRTEQGDSAMYLCASSWGGRELFFGSGTQLSVL.

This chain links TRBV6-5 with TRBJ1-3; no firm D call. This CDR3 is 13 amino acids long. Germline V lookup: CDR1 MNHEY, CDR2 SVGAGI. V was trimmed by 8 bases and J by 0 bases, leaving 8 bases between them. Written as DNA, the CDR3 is TGTGCCAGCGGGTGGAGCTCTGGAAACACCATATATTTT. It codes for CASGWSSGNTIYF.

The CDR3 region is CASSYGTSGGAYEQYF. CDR3 nucleotides: TGTGCCAGCAGTTACGGTACTAGCGGGGGCGCCTACGAGCAGTACTTC. The chain joins TRBV6-6 to TRBJ2-7; 11 bases are shared with TRBD2. The CDR3 runs 16 residues. V was pared by 2 bases and J by 2 bases, with 5 bases of the junction left unmatched. In germline, CDR1 is MNHNY, CDR2 SVGAGI (reference sequence).

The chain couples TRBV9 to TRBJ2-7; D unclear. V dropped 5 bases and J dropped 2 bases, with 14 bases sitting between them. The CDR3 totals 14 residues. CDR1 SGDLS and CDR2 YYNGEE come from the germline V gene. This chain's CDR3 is CASSDTTAPYEQYF. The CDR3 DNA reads TGTGCCAGCAGTGATACGACTGCACCCTACGAGCAGTACTTC.

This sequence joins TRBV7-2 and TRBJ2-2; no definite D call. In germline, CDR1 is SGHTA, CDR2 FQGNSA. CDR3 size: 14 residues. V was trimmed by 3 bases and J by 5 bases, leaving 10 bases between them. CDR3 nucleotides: TGTGCCAGCAGCTTGGCCCTTAGAACCGGGGAGCTGTTTTTT. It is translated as CASSLALRTGELFF.

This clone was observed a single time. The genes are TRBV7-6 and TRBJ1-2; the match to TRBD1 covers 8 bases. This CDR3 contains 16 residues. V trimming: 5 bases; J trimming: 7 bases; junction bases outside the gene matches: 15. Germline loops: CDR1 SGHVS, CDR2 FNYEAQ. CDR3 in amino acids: CASSLRPTGERSGYTF. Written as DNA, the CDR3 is TGTGCCAGCAGCCTGCGTCCGACAGGGGAGAGGAGTGGCTACACCTTC.

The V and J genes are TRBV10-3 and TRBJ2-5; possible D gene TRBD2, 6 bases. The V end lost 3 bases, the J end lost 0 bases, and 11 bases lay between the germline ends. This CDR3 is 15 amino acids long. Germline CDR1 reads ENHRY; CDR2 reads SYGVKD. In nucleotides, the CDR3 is TGTGCCATCAGTGAAGCGGGTGGGTACCAAGAGACCCAGTACTTC. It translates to CAISEAGGYQETQYF.

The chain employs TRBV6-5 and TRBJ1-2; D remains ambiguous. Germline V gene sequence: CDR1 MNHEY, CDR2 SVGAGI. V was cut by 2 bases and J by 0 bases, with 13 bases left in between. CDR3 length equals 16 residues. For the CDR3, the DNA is TGTGCCAGCAGTTACGGCAGGCGCCAAGCTAACTATGGCTACACCTTC. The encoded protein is CASSYGRRQANYGYTF.

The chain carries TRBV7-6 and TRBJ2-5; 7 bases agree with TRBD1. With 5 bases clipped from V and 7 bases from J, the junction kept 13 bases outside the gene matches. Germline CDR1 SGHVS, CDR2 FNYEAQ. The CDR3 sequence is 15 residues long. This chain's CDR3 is CASSQVSDRRGTQYF. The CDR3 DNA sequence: TGTGCCAGCAGCCAAGTTTCGGACAGGCGAGGGACCCAGTACTTC.